These 9 T cell receptor beta chains came from one sample sequenced in a study of identical twins. TCRdb processed the 5' RACE reads anew with MiXCR; each CDR3 protein has one entry. This sample carries around 280,000 distinct CDR3 sequences, under 9.5% of them seen once, and the ten largest clones take roughly 2%. A further study also used this sample, focusing on yellow fever vaccine responses in identical twins.

The specimen was memory (CD45RO+) T cells sorted from blood. The source of these receptors is a young woman in good health.

The chain couples TRBV6-1 to TRBJ2-1; 9 nucleotides align to TRBD2. Germline CDR1 is MNHNS and CDR2 is SASEGT. The CDR3 spans 15 residues. V gave up 4 bases and J gave up 8 bases; unmatched junction bases: 9. The CDR3 DNA reads TGTGCCAGCAGTGGGACCGGGCGGGGGGGCGATGAGCAGTTCTTC. Translated, it gives CASSGTGRGGDEQFF.

This clonotype was observed a handful of times. V and J are TRBV7-6 and TRBJ2-1; D is unclear. This CDR3 has 14 residues. Germline lookup yields CDR1 SGHVS and CDR2 FNYEAQ. V gave up 1 base and J gave up 7 bases, with 11 bases separating them. The CDR3 coding sequence is TGTGCCAGCAGCTTAGTGGGTTGGGGAAATGAGCAGTTCTTC. It specifies CASSLVGWGNEQFF.

The chain carries TRBV24-1 and TRBJ2-3; the D gene is possibly TRBD2 (6 bases). This CDR3 has 15 residues. From germline, CDR1 is KGHDR and CDR2 SFDVKD. V lost 7 bases and J 4 bases, leaving 17 bases between the germline ends. CDR3 amino acids: CATRPRDSNSDTQYF. The CDR3 DNA is TGTGCCACCAGACCCCGGGACTCCAATTCAGATACGCAGTATTTT.

Many counts were recorded for this clonotype. V gene TRBV7-6 combines with J gene TRBJ2-1; TRBD1 aligns across 10 bases. The V segment lost 7 bases and the J segment 8 bases; nucleotides outside the gene matches: 11. Germline CDR1 is SGHVS and CDR2 is FNYEAQ. This CDR3 comprises 15 residues. The DNA of the CDR3 is TGTGCCAGCACACTCCCGGGACAGGGGCGGGATGAGCAGTTCTTC. Its translation: CASTLPGQGRDEQFF.

This clonotype has a handful of counts. CDR3 DNA: TGCAGCGTTGAAACCTATCACACAGATACGCAGTATTTT. Translation gives CSVETYHTDTQYF. The rearrangement joins TRBV29-1 to TRBJ2-3, with D unresolved. Germline V CDR1 and CDR2: SQVTM, ANQGSEA. Deletions cut 2 bases from V and 2 bases from J, with 8 bases between. CDR3 length: 13 amino acids.

This clonotype was seen more than once but under ten times. This chain connects TRBV7-2 to TRBJ2-2; D remains ambiguous. The CDR3 loop spans 15 amino acids. Trimming pared 3 bases from V and 0 bases from J, leaving 8 bases between. Germline CDR1 and CDR2: SGHTA and FQGNSA. CDR3 sequence reads: CASSFGVANTGELFF. CDR3 sequence (DNA): TGTGCCAGCAGCTTCGGAGTAGCGAACACCGGGGAGCTGTTTTTT.

The table lists this clonotype with many counts. The chain combines TRBV9 with TRBJ1-5, with no clear D. V lost 5 bases and J lost 0, with 15 bases in between. The CDR3 contains 16 residues. CDR1 SGDLS and CDR2 YYNGEE come from the germline V gene. This CDR3 is CASRDPRTDSNQPQHF. The CDR3 DNA follows: TGTGCCAGCAGGGACCCCCGGACGGATAGCAATCAGCCCCAGCATTTT.

Ten or more counts support this clonotype. The CDR3 DNA sequence: TGTGCCACCAGCAGAGAGGGAACTGGGGCCAACGTCCTGACTTTC. Translating gives CATSREGTGANVLTF. This sequence joins TRBV15 and TRBJ2-6; D remains ambiguous. Trimming pared 0 bases from V and 2 bases from J, leaving 5 bases between. The CDR3 extends over 15 amino acids. Germline assignment: CDR1 LNHNV and CDR2 YYDKDF (reference sequence).

This clonotype turned up a few times. The rearrangement joins TRBV6-4 to TRBJ2-1, with D unresolved. There are 14 residues in the CDR3. Germline V gene data show CDR1 as MRHNA and CDR2 as SNTAGT. The V end lost 4 bases, the J end lost 6 bases, and 13 bases lay between the germline ends. The CDR3 reads CASSAVFGTNEQFF. CDR3 nucleotides: TGTGCCAGCAGTGCCGTTTTCGGTACCAATGAGCAGTTCTTC.